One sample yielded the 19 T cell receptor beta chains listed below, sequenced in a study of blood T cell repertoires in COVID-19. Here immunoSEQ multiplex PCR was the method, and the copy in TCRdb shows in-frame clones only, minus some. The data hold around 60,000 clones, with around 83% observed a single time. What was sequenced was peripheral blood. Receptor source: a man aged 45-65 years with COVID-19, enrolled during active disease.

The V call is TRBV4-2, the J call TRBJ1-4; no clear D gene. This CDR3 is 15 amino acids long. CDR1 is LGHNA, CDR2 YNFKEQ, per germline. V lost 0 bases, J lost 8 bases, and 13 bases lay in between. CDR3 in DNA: TGTGCCAGCAGCCAAGATCGGCGGGTTCGAGAAAAACTGTTTTTT. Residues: CASSQDRRVREKLFF.

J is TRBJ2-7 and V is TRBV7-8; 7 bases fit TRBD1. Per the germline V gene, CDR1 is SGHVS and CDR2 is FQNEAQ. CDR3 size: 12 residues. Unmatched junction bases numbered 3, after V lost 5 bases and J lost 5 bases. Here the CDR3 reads CASSQDRDEQYF. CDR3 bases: TGTGCCAGCAGCCAAGACAGGGACGAGCAGTACTTC.

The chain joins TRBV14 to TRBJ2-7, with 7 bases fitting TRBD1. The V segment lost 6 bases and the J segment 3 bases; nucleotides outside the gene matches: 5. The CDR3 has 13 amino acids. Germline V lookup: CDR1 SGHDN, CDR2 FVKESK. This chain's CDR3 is CASSLDRVYEQYF. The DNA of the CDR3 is TGTGCCAGCAGTCTTGACAGGGTCTACGAGCAGTACTTC.

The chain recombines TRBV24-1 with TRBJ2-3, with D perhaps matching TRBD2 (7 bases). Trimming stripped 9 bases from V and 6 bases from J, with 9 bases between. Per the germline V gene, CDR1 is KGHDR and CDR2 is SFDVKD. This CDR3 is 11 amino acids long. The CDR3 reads CATGRGDTQYF. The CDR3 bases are TGTGCCACCGGGAGGGGGGATACGCAGTATTTT.

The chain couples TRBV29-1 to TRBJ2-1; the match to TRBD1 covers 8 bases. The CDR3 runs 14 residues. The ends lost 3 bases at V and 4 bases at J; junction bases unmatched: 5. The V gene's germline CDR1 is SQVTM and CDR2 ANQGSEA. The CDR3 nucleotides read TGCAGCGTTGAGAGGGACAGGACTTACAATGAGCAGTTCTTC. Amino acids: CSVERDRTYNEQFF.

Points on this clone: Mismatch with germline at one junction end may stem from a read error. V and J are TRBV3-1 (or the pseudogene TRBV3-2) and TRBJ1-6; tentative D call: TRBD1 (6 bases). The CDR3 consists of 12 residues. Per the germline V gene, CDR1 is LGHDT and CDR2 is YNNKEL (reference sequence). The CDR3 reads CVSSQPGESLHF. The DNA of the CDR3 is TGTGTCAGCAGCCAACCAGGGGAGTCCCTCCACTTT.

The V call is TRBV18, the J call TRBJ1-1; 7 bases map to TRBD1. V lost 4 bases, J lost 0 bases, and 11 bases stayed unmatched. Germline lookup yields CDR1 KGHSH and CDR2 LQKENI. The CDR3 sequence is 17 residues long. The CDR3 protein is CASSLLDRAAMNTEAFF. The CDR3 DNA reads TGTGCCAGCTCACTCCTAGACAGGGCTGCCATGAACACTGAAGCTTTCTTT.

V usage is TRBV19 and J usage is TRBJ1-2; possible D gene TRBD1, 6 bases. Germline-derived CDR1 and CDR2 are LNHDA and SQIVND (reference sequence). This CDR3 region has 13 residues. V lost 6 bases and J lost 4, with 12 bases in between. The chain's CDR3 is CASSNRVAYGYTF. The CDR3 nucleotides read TGTGCCAGTAGCAACAGGGTCGCCTATGGCTACACCTTC.

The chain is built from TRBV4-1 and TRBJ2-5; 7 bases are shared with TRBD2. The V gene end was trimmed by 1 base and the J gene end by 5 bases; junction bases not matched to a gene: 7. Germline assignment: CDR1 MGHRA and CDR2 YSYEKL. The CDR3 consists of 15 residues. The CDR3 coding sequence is TGCGCCAGCAGCCAAGGTCTGACTAGCCGCGAGACCCAGTACTTC. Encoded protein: CASSQGLTSRETQYF.

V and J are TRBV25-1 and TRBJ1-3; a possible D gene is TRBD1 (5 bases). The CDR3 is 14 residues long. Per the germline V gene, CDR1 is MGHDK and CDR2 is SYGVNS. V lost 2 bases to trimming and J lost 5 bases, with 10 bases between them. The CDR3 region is CASSEVDSRNTIYF. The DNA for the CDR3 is TGTGCCAGCAGTGAAGTTGACAGTAGAAACACCATATATTTT.

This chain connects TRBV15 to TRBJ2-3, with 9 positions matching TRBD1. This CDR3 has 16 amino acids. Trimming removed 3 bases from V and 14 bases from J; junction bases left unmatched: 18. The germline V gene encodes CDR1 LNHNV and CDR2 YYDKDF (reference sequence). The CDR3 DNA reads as TGTGCCACCAGCAGGGCCGGGACAGGGCCCGGAGTACGTCCGTATTTT. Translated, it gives CATSRAGTGPGVRPYF.

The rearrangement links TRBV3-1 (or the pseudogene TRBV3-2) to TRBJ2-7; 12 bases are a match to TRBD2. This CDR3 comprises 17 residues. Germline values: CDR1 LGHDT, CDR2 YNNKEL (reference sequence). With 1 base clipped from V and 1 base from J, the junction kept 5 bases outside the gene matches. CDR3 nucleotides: TGTGCCAGCAGCCAAGGACTAGCGGGAGCAAAGTCCTACGAGCAGTACTTC. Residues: CASSQGLAGAKSYEQYF.

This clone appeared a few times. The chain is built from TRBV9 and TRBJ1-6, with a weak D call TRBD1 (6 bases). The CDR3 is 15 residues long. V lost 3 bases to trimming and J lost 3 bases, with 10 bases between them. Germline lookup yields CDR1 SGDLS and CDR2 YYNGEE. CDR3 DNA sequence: TGTGCCAGCAGCGCCGACAGGAACTATAATTCACCCCTCCACTTT. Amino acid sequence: CASSADRNYNSPLHF.

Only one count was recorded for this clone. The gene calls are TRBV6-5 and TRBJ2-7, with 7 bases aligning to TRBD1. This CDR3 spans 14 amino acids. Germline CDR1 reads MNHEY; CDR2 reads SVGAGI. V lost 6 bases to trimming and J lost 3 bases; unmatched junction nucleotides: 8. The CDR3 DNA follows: TGTGCCAGCAGCCGAGGACAGGCTGGCTACGAGCAGTACTTC. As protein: CASSRGQAGYEQYF.

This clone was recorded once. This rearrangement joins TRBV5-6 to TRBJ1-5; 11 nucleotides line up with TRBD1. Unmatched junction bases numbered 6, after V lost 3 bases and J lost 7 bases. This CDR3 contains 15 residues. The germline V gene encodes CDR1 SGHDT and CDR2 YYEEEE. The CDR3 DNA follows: TGTGCCAGCAGCTCACTGGGACAGGGGGAACAGCCCCAGCATTTT. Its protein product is CASSSLGQGEQPQHF.

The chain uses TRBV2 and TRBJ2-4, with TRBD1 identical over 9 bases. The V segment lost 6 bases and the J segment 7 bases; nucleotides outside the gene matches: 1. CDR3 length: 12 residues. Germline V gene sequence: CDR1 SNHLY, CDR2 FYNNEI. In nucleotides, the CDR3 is TGTGCCAGCAGAGGACAGGGGAACATTCAGTACTTC. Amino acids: CASRGQGNIQYF.

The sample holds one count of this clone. The CDR3 is CASSLDQGAVTEAFF. CDR3 sequence (DNA): TGTGCCAGCAGCTTAGATCAGGGGGCAGTCACTGAAGCTTTCTTT. The chain couples TRBV7-2 to TRBJ1-1; 8 nucleotides align to TRBD1. The CDR3 has 15 residues. V trimming: 1 base; J trimming: 4 bases; junction bases outside the gene matches: 5. CDR1 and CDR2 from the germline V gene are SGHTA and FQGNSA. The variable domain in full, with the rest retrieved from reference TRBV7-2 and TRBJ1-1, is GAGVSQSPSNKVTEKGKDVELRCDPISGHTALYWYRQSLGQGLEFLIYFQGNSAPDKSGLPSDRFSAERTGGSVSTLTIQRTQQEDSAVYLCASSLDQGAVTEAFFGQGTRLTVV.

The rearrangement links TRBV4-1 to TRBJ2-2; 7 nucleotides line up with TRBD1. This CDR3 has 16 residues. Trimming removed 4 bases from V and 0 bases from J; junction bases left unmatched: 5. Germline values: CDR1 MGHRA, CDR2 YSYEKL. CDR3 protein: CASSRNRGANTGELFF. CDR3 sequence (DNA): TGCGCCAGCAGCCGTAACAGGGGCGCGAACACCGGGGAGCTGTTTTTT.

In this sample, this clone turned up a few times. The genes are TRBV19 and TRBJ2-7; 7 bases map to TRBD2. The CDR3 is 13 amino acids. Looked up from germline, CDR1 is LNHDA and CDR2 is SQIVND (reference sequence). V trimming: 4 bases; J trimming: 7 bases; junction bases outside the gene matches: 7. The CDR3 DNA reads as TGTGCCAGTAGTACGATGACGGGAGGAGAGCAGTACTTC. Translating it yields CASSTMTGGEQYF.